This entry describes one T cell receptor beta chain. The CDR3 extends over 13 amino acids. Germline CDR1 SGHTA, CDR2 FQGNSA. Deletions cut 1 base from V and 4 bases from J, with 7 bases between. The data were obtained in a study of technical replicates of blood from a handful of donors. Using immunoSEQ multiplex PCR, the repertoire was profiled, and TCRdb retains in-frame clones only, with some absent. The table shows some 63,000 clones, with about 86% occurring only once. The sample taken for sequencing was PBMCs. This TCR was recovered from a human donor in good health. Some clones in this sample may be carry-over from other donors' samples. V gene TRBV7-2 combines with J gene TRBJ2-5, with no clear D. The CDR3 DNA sequence: TGTGCCAGCAGCTTAGGACTTCTAGAGACCCAGTACTTC. The encoded protein is CASSLGLLETQYF. Drawing the rest from reference TRBV7-2 and TRBJ2-5, the complete variable domain is GAGVSQSPSNKVTEKGKDVELRCDPISGHTALYWYRQSLGQGLEFLIYFQGNSAPDKSGLPSDRFSAERTGGSVSTLTIQRTQQEDSAVYLCASSLGLLETQYFGPGTRLLVL.